This T cell receptor beta chain appears in the sequencing data of a study of CD8 T cells in ankylosing spondylitis. V was clipped by 5 bases and J by 2 bases; unmatched bases: 4. Germline loops: CDR1 SGHTA, CDR2 FQGNSA. The CDR3 has 15 amino acids. Libraries of TCR beta came from quantitative 5'-RACE with molecular barcodes. Via MiXCR, TCRdb re-called the 5' RACE reads, giving one row per CDR3 protein. This table has about 130,000 distinct CDR3 sequences, around 9.7% appearing once. Points from the study as a whole: The authors reported significant enrichment of disease-linked clones in matched ankylosing spondylitis synovial fluid. A TCR beta motif of roughly eight highly homologous variants appeared characteristic of ankylosing spondylitis blood.

This clonotype was detected only a few times. Its antigen is undetermined. The receptor was derived from a male donor with ankylosing spondylitis or in good health (not recorded which). Sequenced input: blood, either unsorted or a sorted T cell fraction (not recorded which). The chain employs TRBV7-2 and TRBJ2-3, with TRBD2 matching 10 bases. As DNA, the CDR3 is TGTGCCAGCAGCGTACTAGCGGGATTCACAGATACGCAGTATTTT. Translation gives CASSVLAGFTDTQYF.